This T cell receptor beta chain is drawn from a study of blood T cells in healthy people across ages. Broader study findings: Correlation between TCR beta diversity and naive T cell percentage was strong. PBMCs left unsorted prevented a conclusive naive versus antigen-experienced comparison.

This CDR3 contains 14 residues. CDR1 DFQATT and CDR2 SNEGSKA come from the germline V gene (reference sequence). V was trimmed by 2 bases and J by 3 bases, leaving 12 bases between them. Each donor gave approximately 9.7 milliliters of peripheral blood. With a J-beta primer mix and a sample-barcoded 5' primer, a second PCR ran about 7 to 12 cycles. Using its own MiXCR run on the 5' RACE reads, TCRdb lists one record per CDR3 protein. This table has around 1,500,000 distinct CDR3 sequences, 25% to 30% appearing once. Comment on this clonotype: Its cognate antigen is unknown.

This chain links TRBV20-1 with TRBJ2-3; no firm D call. The source of this sequence is a young woman in good health. The sequenced material came from blood. The CDR3 DNA reads as TGCAGTGCTAGAAACTCGGATGGGACAGATACGCAGTATTTT. Its translation is CSARNSDGTDTQYF.